This T cell receptor beta chain was identified in a study of shared clonotypes between healthy human individuals. Roughly 280 ng DNA, roughly 27,000 T cell genomes, went into unsorted PBMC replicate PCRs. The protocol was immunoSEQ multiplex PCR, while the TCRdb copy is restricted to in-frame clones and leaves out a portion. There are about 480,000 clones in the sample; 79% occur only once, and 10% to 15% lies in the top ten. Only Caucasian adults living in Nashville, Tennessee served as donors. This CDR3 has 14 residues. Germline CDR1 reads SGHRS; CDR2 reads YFSETQ. The germline V and J ends were trimmed by 8 bases and 5 bases, with 19 bases remaining between them.

This receptor was identified in a woman between 40 and 50 years old in good health. Some clones in this sample may be carry-over from other donors' samples. The sequencing input was PBMCs. The chain has TRBV5-1 and TRBJ1-1; a weak D match, TRBD1 (5 bases). CDR3 loop: CASTAKTGETEAFF. The CDR3 DNA reads TGCGCCAGTACTGCCAAAACAGGAGAAACTGAAGCTTTCTTT.